Sequencing of this TCR beta chain was carried out in a study of cytomegalovirus exposure and HLA in healthy donors. Germline loops: CDR1 MNHEY, CDR2 SVGAGI. V lost 2 bases and J lost 0, with 10 bases in between. The CDR3 is made up of 15 amino acids. 13 Jbeta primers and 60 Vbeta primers were used for the PCR. Generated by immunoSEQ multiplex PCR, the TCRdb table keeps only in-frame clones and is missing some. The sample has 70,000 or so clones, and its top ten clones hold 2% to 3%. As concerns this clone: Its antigen is still unknown.

Study-level points and caveats: What a later analysis reportedly showed was that an Asian-associated ancestry cluster had fewer N-insertions than the roughly 670-donor mean. Usually a TCR sequence was rare, but some public TCRs were found in many donors. In a later analysis, TCR beta V- and J-gene trimming showed a link to a missense DCLRE1C variant.

V and J are TRBV6-5 and TRBJ1-2, with D tentatively TRBD1 (5 bases). Input material: PBMCs. The clonotype originates from a female donor in good health and CMV-seropositive. Written as DNA, the CDR3 is TGTGCCAGCAGTTACGGACAAGCAACTAACTATGGCTACACCTTC. Protein product: CASSYGQATNYGYTF.